The 10 T cell receptor beta chains given below trace back to one sample, sequenced in a study of shared clonotypes between healthy human individuals. TCRdb keeps only in-frame clones here, not all; method: immunoSEQ multiplex PCR. The data hold around 2,000,000 clones, with roughly 96% observed a single time. Sequencing was done on a sample of naive CD4+ T cells sorted from blood. Subset indicated: CD45RA+ positively selected. Receptors were obtained from a young man in good health.

The chain has TRBV6-5 and TRBJ1-2; weak D call: TRBD1 (5 bases). The CDR3 contains 15 residues. The germline CDR1 and CDR2 sequences are MNHEY and SVGAGI. Between the trimmed V and J ends, which lost 2 bases and 6 bases, there was a span of 16 bases. The CDR3 region is CASSYLGTGGNGYTF. CDR3 DNA: TGTGCCAGCAGTTACCTAGGGACCGGGGGAAATGGCTACACCTTC.

This chain uses TRBV7-9 with TRBJ2-7, with 9 bases fitting TRBD1. This CDR3 spans 14 amino acids. The germline CDR1 and CDR2 sequences are SEHNR and FQNEAQ (reference sequence). Unmatched junction bases numbered 5, after V lost 5 bases and J lost 3 bases. The CDR3 DNA reads TGTGCCAGCAGCGTTACAGGGGGCGGCTACGAGCAGTACTTC. Translating gives CASSVTGGGYEQYF.

The chain has TRBV7-6 and TRBJ1-3; unclear D gene. Germline V lookup: CDR1 SGHVS, CDR2 FNYEAQ. The CDR3 consists of 14 residues. The ends were cut back, 4 bases at V and 0 bases at J, with 7 bases in the middle. The CDR3 region is CASSSTSSGNTIYF. The CDR3 DNA reads as TGTGCCAGCAGCTCGACCAGCTCTGGAAACACCATATATTTT.

The rearrangement joins TRBV14 to TRBJ1-4; maybe TRBD1 (5 bases). V was shortened by 0 bases and J by 7 bases, with 12 bases between the two germline ends. This CDR3 has 15 residues. The germline CDR1 and CDR2 sequences are SGHDN and FVKESK. CDR3 sequence: CASSQDSGGGEKLFF. CDR3 DNA: TGTGCCAGCAGCCAAGATAGCGGGGGAGGTGAAAAACTGTTTTTT.

The chain combines TRBV2 with TRBJ1-1; D is undetermined. The CDR3 loop spans 13 amino acids. The germline CDR1 and CDR2 sequences are SNHLY and FYNNEI. V gave up 3 bases and J gave up 4 bases, with 9 bases separating them. In DNA, the CDR3 is TGTGCCAGCAGTGAGGGTACTAGCACTGAAGCTTTCTTT. Translating gives CASSEGTSTEAFF.

V usage is TRBV7-8 and J usage is TRBJ2-1; unclear D gene. Germline CDR1 is SGHVS and CDR2 is FQNEAQ. V was pared by 0 bases and J by 5 bases, with 2 bases between. The CDR3 consists of 12 residues. The CDR3 sequence is CASSLADNEQFF. Written as DNA, the CDR3 is TGTGCCAGCAGCTTAGCGGACAATGAGCAGTTCTTC.

This clone turned up a few times. The CDR3, as DNA: TGTGCCAGCAGCCGCCTGGGGCTAGCGGTTTACAATGAGCAGTTCTTC. This translates into CASSRLGLAVYNEQFF. The genes are TRBV7-6 and TRBJ2-1; TRBD2 matches 7 bases. The length of the CDR3 is 16 residues. In germline, CDR1 is SGHVS, CDR2 FNYEAQ. The V and J ends lost 5 bases and 4 bases, in that order; junction bases with no gene match: 11.

The chain links TRBV11-2 to TRBJ2-7; TRBD1 matches at 8 bases. Germline V gene data show CDR1 as SGHAT and CDR2 as FQNNGV. V was clipped by 4 bases and J by 6 bases; unmatched bases: 5. CDR3 size: 13 residues. For the CDR3, the DNA is TGTGCCAGCAGCTCCGGGACAGGAGGCGAGCAGTACTTC. It translates to CASSSGTGGEQYF.

This chain links TRBV2 with TRBJ1-6; no clear D. Between the trimmed V and J ends, which lost 7 bases and 0 bases, there was a span of 10 bases. This CDR3 contains 15 residues. Germline V CDR1 and CDR2: SNHLY, FYNNEI. The CDR3 here is CASKDLSSYNSPLHF. CDR3 nucleotides: TGTGCCAGCAAAGATCTGAGCTCCTATAATTCACCCCTCCACTTT.

The J gene is TRBJ1-5, the V gene TRBV6-5; perhaps TRBD1 as D (5 bases). There are 14 residues in the CDR3. V gave up 7 bases and J gave up 4 bases, with 14 bases separating them. Per germline, CDR1 MNHEY and CDR2 SVGAGI. The CDR3 DNA sequence: TGTGCCAGCACCCACTCGGGGCGAAATCAGCCCCAGCATTTT. This codes for CASTHSGRNQPQHF.